This T cell receptor (beta chain) stems from a study of blood T cell repertoires in COVID-19. The wider study: Samples came from the United States, Italy and Spain, spanning acute and convalescent COVID-19.

The germline V gene has CDR1 MNHEY and CDR2 SVGAGI. The CDR3 is 15 amino acids. V gave up 5 bases and J gave up 2 bases, with 15 bases separating them. The age range of participants was about 18 to 95 years, with residence in about two dozen US areas. This clone was seen just once. Only in-frame clones appear in the TCRdb table, and some are missing; sequencing was by immunoSEQ multiplex PCR. The sample consists of about 320,000 clones, roughly 87% of them appearing once. The chain uses TRBV6-5 and TRBJ1-1, with no clear D. The TCR originated in a woman aged 18-29 years who had recovered from COVID-19. Sequenced sample: PBMCs or T cells enriched from blood (not recorded which). In DNA form, the CDR3 reads TGTGCCAGCAGTATTACTACATCGCCAAACACTGAAGCTTTCTTT. Translated: CASSITTSPNTEAFF.